These 20 T cell receptor beta chains were all obtained from the same sample, sequenced in a study of blood T cell repertoires in COVID-19. Method: immunoSEQ multiplex PCR; TCRdb's copy keeps in-frame clones and lacks some. Among more than 300,000 clones listed, nearly 90% were seen once. Sequences were obtained from PBMCs or T cells enriched from blood (not recorded which). The receptors stem from a woman aged 25-40 years who had recovered from COVID-19.

V is TRBV7-9 and J is TRBJ2-4, with 7 nucleotides matching TRBD1. The V gene's germline CDR1 is SEHNR and CDR2 FQNEAQ (reference sequence). There are 18 residues in the CDR3. The junction had 12 bases not matched to a gene; V was cut back by 4 bases and J by 0 bases. CDR3 DNA: TGTGCCAGCAGCTCAACCCACGGGACAGCCCTAGCCAAAAACATTCAGTACTTC. It yields the protein CASSSTHGTALAKNIQYF.

The chain couples TRBV2 to TRBJ1-1, with a tentative D call TRBD1 (5 bases). The CDR3 has 13 amino acids. Trimming removed 6 bases at V and 11 bases at J, with 19 bases between. Germline CDR1 SNHLY, CDR2 FYNNEI. CDR3 sequence (DNA): TGTGCCAGCAGCCGACATTGGGGCGGTGAGGCTTTCTTT. The encoded protein is CASSRHWGGEAFF.

This clone was picked up one time. This chain joins TRBV5-1 and TRBJ2-1, with 8 positions matching TRBD2. CDR3 size: 15 residues. V trimming: 2 bases; J trimming: 4 bases; junction bases outside the gene matches: 5. CDR1 SGHRS and CDR2 YFSETQ come from the germline V gene. CDR3 DNA sequence: TGCGCCAGCAGCTTTGCCGGGACTAGATACAATGAGCAGTTCTTC. This codes for CASSFAGTRYNEQFF. Using reference TRBV5-1 and TRBJ2-1 for the parts outside the CDR3, the full variable domain is KAGVTQTPRYLIKTRGQQVTLSCSPISGHRSVSWYQQTPGQGLQFLFEYFSETQRNKGNFPGRFSGRQFSNSRSEMNVSTLELGDSALYLCASSFAGTRYNEQFFGPGTRLTVL.

This clone occurred once. The rearrangement joins TRBV9 to TRBJ2-7, with 13 bases fitting TRBD2. Per germline, CDR1 SGDLS and CDR2 YYNGEE. V was clipped by 4 bases and J by 0 bases; unmatched bases: 13. There are 19 residues in the CDR3. This CDR3 reads CASSSSRLAGGPTSYEQYF. CDR3 DNA: TGTGCCAGCAGCTCCTCCAGACTAGCGGGAGGCCCGACCTCCTACGAGCAGTACTTC.

The chain is built from TRBV4-2 and TRBJ2-1; the match to TRBD2 covers 9 bases. The CDR3 consists of 18 residues. Unmatched junction bases numbered 7, after V lost 0 bases and J lost 1 base. In germline, CDR1 is LGHNA, CDR2 YNFKEQ. CDR3: CASSQDPSGIISYNEQFF. The CDR3, as DNA: TGTGCCAGCAGCCAAGATCCTAGCGGGATTATTTCCTACAATGAGCAGTTCTTC.

This clone was counted between two and nine times. The rearrangement uses TRBV7-9 and TRBJ1-2, with D perhaps TRBD1 (5 bases). V was pared by 5 bases and J by 6 bases, with 16 bases between. The CDR3 totals 14 residues. Germline V gene data show CDR1 as SEHNR and CDR2 as FQNEAQ (reference sequence). CDR3 residues: CASSPTGGGNGYTF. The CDR3 DNA follows: TGTGCCAGCAGCCCCACCGGGGGAGGGAATGGCTACACCTTC.

The rearrangement uses TRBV28 and TRBJ2-1; D unresolved. This CDR3 contains 14 residues. CDR1 is MDHEN and CDR2 is SYDVKM in the germline V gene. V was shortened by 6 bases and J by 6 bases, with 15 bases between the two germline ends. CDR3 protein: CASRRPFTANEQFF. CDR3 nucleotide sequence: TGTGCCAGCAGGCGACCTTTTACAGCCAATGAGCAGTTCTTC.

The V and J genes are TRBV6-5 and TRBJ2-1, with D perhaps matching TRBD2 (5 bases). V lost 4 bases and J 6 bases, leaving 19 bases between the germline ends. The CDR3 consists of 16 residues. CDR1 is MNHEY, CDR2 SVGAGI, per germline. The CDR3: CASSSQGGRPINEQFF. CDR3 DNA: TGTGCCAGCAGTTCACAAGGAGGCCGACCGATCAATGAGCAGTTCTTC.

This chain connects TRBV28 to TRBJ1-5, with unresolved D. The CDR3 is 14 amino acids. Trimming pared 7 bases from V and 1 base from J, leaving 11 bases between. Germline V CDR1 and CDR2: MDHEN, SYDVKM. In DNA form, the CDR3 reads TGTGCCAGCACCCCGCGGATCAGCAATCAGCCCCAGCATTTT. Translating it yields CASTPRISNQPQHF.

The chain is built from TRBV7-8 and TRBJ2-7; 11 bases line up with TRBD2. The germline gives CDR1 SGHVS, CDR2 FQNEAQ. CDR3 size: 13 residues. V lost 1 base and J lost 7; bases outside the gene matches: 0. CDR3 bases: TGTGCCAGCAGCTTAGGGACTAGCGGGGAGCAGTACTTC. This encodes CASSLGTSGEQYF.

This chain uses TRBV9 with TRBJ1-2; tentative D call: TRBD1 (6 bases). Trimming stripped 4 bases from V and 2 bases from J, with 12 bases between. CDR3 length equals 14 residues. Germline CDR1 is SGDLS and CDR2 is YYNGEE. CDR3 DNA sequence: TGTGCCAGCAGCAGACAGGCCGGGAACTATGGCTACACCTTC. The encoded protein is CASSRQAGNYGYTF.

The chain combines TRBV7-9 with TRBJ2-6; 10 bases map to TRBD1. J lost 2 bases, V lost 5 bases, and 9 bases had no gene match. CDR1 and CDR2 from the germline V gene are SEHNR and FQNEAQ (reference sequence). The CDR3 is made up of 18 amino acids. The CDR3 reads CASSTDRGLPPGANVLTF. CDR3 coding DNA: TGTGCCAGCAGCACCGACAGGGGGCTTCCCCCTGGGGCCAACGTCCTGACTTTC.

This chain links TRBV7-9 with TRBJ2-7; TRBD1 agrees at 9 bases. The CDR3 totals 16 residues. The germline V gene has CDR1 SEHNR and CDR2 FQNEAQ (reference sequence). V dropped 4 bases and J dropped 2; count of bases not matched to a gene: 9. The CDR3 spells CASSSGVGQGAYEQYF. CDR3 nucleotides: TGTGCCAGCAGCTCGGGAGTGGGACAGGGAGCCTACGAGCAGTACTTC. Full variable domain (rest looked up from reference TRBV7-9 and TRBJ2-7): DTGVSQNPRHKITKRGQNVTFRCDPISEHNRLYWYRQTLGQGPEFLTYFQNEAQLEKSRLLSDRFSAERPKGSFSTLEIQRTEQGDSAMYLCASSSGVGQGAYEQYFGPGTRLTVT.

This clone was detected a few times. The V gene is TRBV4-3, the J gene TRBJ1-2; 10 nucleotides align to TRBD1. CDR1 and CDR2 (germline): LGHNA, YSLEER. V gave up 1 base and J gave up 4 bases; unmatched junction bases: 3. The CDR3 totals 15 residues. The CDR3 here is CASSQVGDRGYGYTF. CDR3 nucleotides: TGCGCCAGCAGCCAAGTAGGGGACAGGGGCTATGGCTACACCTTC.

The rearrangement uses TRBV30 and TRBJ1-2, with 9 bases fitting TRBD1. V shed 5 bases, J shed 8 bases, and the junction held 9 bases outside the gene matches. The CDR3 length is 13 residues. From germline, CDR1 is GTSNPN and CDR2 SVGIG (reference sequence). The CDR3 sequence: CAWGTGGAGGYTF. CDR3 in DNA: TGTGCCTGGGGTACAGGGGGCGCGGGAGGCTACACCTTC.

The V and J genes are TRBV11-2 and TRBJ2-7; 11 nucleotides align to TRBD2. CDR1 SGHAT and CDR2 FQNNGV come from the germline V gene. After removal of 5 bases from V and 5 bases from J, the junction contained 5 bases not matched to a gene. This CDR3 has 14 residues. DNA of the CDR3: TGTGCCAGCAGCCAAAGACTAGCGGGAAACGAGCAGTACTTC. Translated, it gives CASSQRLAGNEQYF.

The CDR3 sequence: CASSHSAGGPSYNEQFF. In DNA form, the CDR3 reads TGTGCCAGCAGCCATTCAGCGGGAGGGCCATCTTACAATGAGCAGTTCTTC. The chain uses TRBV3-1 (or the pseudogene TRBV3-2) and TRBJ2-1; 10 bases match TRBD2. The CDR3 has 17 amino acids. Per the germline V gene, CDR1 is LGHDT and CDR2 is YNNKEL (reference sequence). Trimming at V came to 3 bases and at J to 4 bases, leaving 9 bases not matched to a gene.

The gene calls are TRBV5-1 and TRBJ2-3; D is uncertain. The CDR3 loop spans 16 amino acids. Germline V gene data show CDR1 as SGHRS and CDR2 as YFSETQ. Deletions cut 0 bases from V and 0 bases from J, with 11 bases between. CDR3 in amino acids: CASSLVRLVSTDTQYF. The CDR3 nucleotides read TGCGCCAGCAGCTTGGTCCGACTGGTTAGCACAGATACGCAGTATTTT.

The V gene is TRBV7-9, the J gene TRBJ1-1; D unclear. V shed 2 bases and J shed 2 bases, with 6 bases lying between them. The germline V gene has CDR1 SEHNR and CDR2 FQNEAQ (reference sequence). This CDR3 is built from 13 residues. This chain's CDR3 is CASSLYVNTEAFF. CDR3 DNA: TGTGCCAGCAGCTTATATGTAAACACTGAAGCTTTCTTT. Filled out from reference TRBV7-9 and TRBJ1-1, the complete variable domain reads DTGVSQNPRHKITKRGQNVTFRCDPISEHNRLYWYRQTLGQGPEFLTYFQNEAQLEKSRLLSDRFSAERPKGSFSTLEIQRTEQGDSAMYLCASSLYVNTEAFFGQGTRLTVV.

The J gene is TRBJ2-1, the V gene TRBV4-3, with 7 bases lining up with TRBD2. The V and J ends lost 4 bases and 0 bases, in that order; junction bases with no gene match: 12. CDR1 is LGHNA, CDR2 YSLEER, per germline. The CDR3 has 18 amino acids. The CDR3 bases are TGCGCCAGCAGCCGCAGACGGGAGGTCCTGAGCTCCTACAATGAGCAGTTCTTC. Its translation is CASSRRREVLSSYNEQFF.